One and the same sample provided the 7 T cell receptor beta chains below, sequenced in a study of cytomegalovirus exposure and HLA in healthy donors. Both 60 Vbeta primers and 13 Jbeta primers went into the PCR. Clones were sequenced by immunoSEQ multiplex PCR, and TCRdb holds only the in-frame ones, with some missing. Of around 210,000 clones in the sample, more than 60% were seen once. The sequenced sample consisted of PBMCs. Receptor source: a man aged 50-60 years in good health and CMV-seronegative.

The rearrangement uses TRBV29-1 and TRBJ2-1, with TRBD1 matching 7 bases. Trimming took 7 bases from V and 8 from J; bases not matched to a gene: 8. The CDR3 has 12 amino acids. Germline CDR1 is SQVTM and CDR2 is ANQGSEA. The CDR3 loop is CSAEKGADEQFF. In DNA, the CDR3 is TGCAGCGCCGAAAAGGGGGCTGATGAGCAGTTCTTC.

The rearrangement links TRBV30 to TRBJ1-5, with D perhaps TRBD1 (5 bases). V gave up 0 bases and J gave up 5 bases, with 17 bases separating them. There are 16 residues in the CDR3. CDR1 is GTSNPN and CDR2 is SVGIG in the germline V gene (reference sequence). The CDR3 nucleotides are TGTGCCTGGAGTGTACGGGGGTGGAAGGTCGATCAGCCCCAGCATTTT. It specifies CAWSVRGWKVDQPQHF. The full variable domain, completed using reference TRBV30 and TRBJ1-5, is SQTIHQWPATLVQPVGSPLSLECTVEGTSNPNLYWYRQAAGRGLQLLFYSVGIGQISSEVPQNLSASRPQDRQFILSSKKLLLSDSGFYLCAWSVRGWKVDQPQHFGDGTRLSIL.

V gene TRBV27 combines with J gene TRBJ2-7, with 11 bases that match TRBD1. The ends lost 6 bases at V and 1 base at J; junction bases unmatched: 8. This CDR3 has 16 residues. CDR1 and CDR2 from the germline V gene are MNHEY and SMNVEV (reference sequence). This CDR3 reads CASRYSGQGASYEQYF. CDR3 DNA: TGTGCCAGCAGATATAGCGGACAGGGGGCTTCCTACGAGCAGTACTTC.

DNA of the CDR3: TGCAGCGTTGTACCCAGGGGGCGCTATGAGTACAATGAGCAGTTCTTC. This codes for CSVVPRGRYEYNEQFF. The chain is built from TRBV29-1 and TRBJ2-1, with TRBD1 identical over 8 bases. This CDR3 comprises 16 residues. V trimming: 4 bases; J trimming: 4 bases; junction bases outside the gene matches: 12. The germline V gene encodes CDR1 SQVTM and CDR2 ANQGSEA.

This clone has just a few counts. This chain connects TRBV6-1 to TRBJ2-1; a weak D match, TRBD2 (6 bases). CDR1 MNHNS and CDR2 SASEGT come from the germline V gene. Trimming removed 1 base at V and 7 bases at J, with 20 bases between. The CDR3 totals 17 residues. CDR3 sequence: CASSEGGWGVPRNEQFF. As DNA, the CDR3 is TGTGCCAGCAGTGAAGGGGGGTGGGGGGTGCCGAGGAATGAGCAGTTCTTC.

This clone has more than one count but fewer than ten. The V and J genes are TRBV5-6 and TRBJ2-7; the match to TRBD1 covers 7 bases. There are 14 residues in the CDR3. Germline lookup yields CDR1 SGHDT and CDR2 YYEEEE. V lost 4 bases to trimming and J lost 6 bases; unmatched junction nucleotides: 10. The CDR3 region is CASSRRTGFREQYF. CDR3 nucleotide sequence: TGTGCCAGCAGCCGCAGGACAGGCTTTCGCGAGCAGTACTTC.

With respect to this clone: The sample contains more than one DNA sequence encoding this CDR3. The chain uses TRBV27 and TRBJ2-1; the D gene is possibly TRBD2 (6 bases). The CDR3 contains 14 residues. V was cut by 5 bases and J by 0 bases, with 8 bases left in between. CDR1 and CDR2 from the germline V gene are MNHEY and SMNVEV (reference sequence). CDR3 protein: CASSLGGSYNEQFF. Here the CDR3 DNA reads TGTGCCAGCAGTCTGGGAGGCTCCTACAATGAGCAGTTCTTC.